This T cell receptor beta chain is from a study of control samples from healthy donors and cancer patients. Profiled with immunoSEQ multiplex PCR; TCRdb holds only in-frame clones, not every one. The table shows 150,000 or so clones, with about 94% occurring only once. V shed 5 bases and J shed 6 bases, with 25 bases lying between them. The CDR3 has 17 residues. CDR1 is SGHVS, CDR2 FNYEAQ, per germline. The chain carries TRBV7-6 and TRBJ1-1, with D possibly TRBD1 on 6 matching bases. The origin of this receptor is a woman in her thirties in good health. The sequenced sample consisted of blood. The CDR3 spells CASSPWGRIAARPEAFF. The CDR3 nucleotides are TGTGCCAGCAGCCCCTGGGGGCGTATCGCCGCACGTCCTGAAGCTTTCTTT. Full variable domain (rest looked up from reference TRBV7-6 and TRBJ1-1): GAGVSQSPRYKVTKRGQDVALRCDPISGHVSLYWYRQALGQGPEFLTYFNYEAQQDKSGLPNDRFSAERPEGSISTLTIQRTEQRDSAMYRCASSPWGRIAARPEAFFGQGTRLTVV.